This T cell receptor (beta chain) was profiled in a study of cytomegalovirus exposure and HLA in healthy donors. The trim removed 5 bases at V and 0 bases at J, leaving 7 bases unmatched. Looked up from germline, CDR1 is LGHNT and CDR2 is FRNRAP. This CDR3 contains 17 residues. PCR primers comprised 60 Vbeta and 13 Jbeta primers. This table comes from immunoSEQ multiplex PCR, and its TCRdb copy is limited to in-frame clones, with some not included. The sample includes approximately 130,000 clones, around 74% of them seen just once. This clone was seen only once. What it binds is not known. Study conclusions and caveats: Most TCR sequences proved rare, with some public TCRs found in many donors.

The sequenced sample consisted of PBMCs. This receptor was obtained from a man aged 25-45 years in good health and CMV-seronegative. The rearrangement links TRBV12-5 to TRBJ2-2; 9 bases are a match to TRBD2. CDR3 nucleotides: TGTGCTAGTGGTCCGCGGGGGGGATTGCCGAACACCGGGGAGCTGTTTTTT. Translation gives CASGPRGGLPNTGELFF.